This T cell receptor (beta chain) was captured in a study of patients and donors after allogeneic stem cell transplantation. CDR3 size: 19 residues. Trimming cost V 3 bases and J 1 base; bases outside gene matches: 13. CDR1 and CDR2 (germline): DFQATT, SNEGSKA (reference sequence). One entry per CDR3 protein results from TCRdb running MiXCR on the RT-PCR reads. The table includes about 960,000 distinct CDR3 sequences, 15% to 20% detected once. This clonotype was found a few times. The sequence was collected from a human donor who was either an allogeneic HSCT recipient or a stem cell or donor lymphocyte infusion donor (not recorded which). It is not recorded whose cells these are; they may come from a transplant donor. V usage is TRBV20-1 and J usage is TRBJ2-3, with 13 nucleotides matching TRBD2. Material: blood, either unsorted or a sorted T cell fraction (not recorded which). The CDR3 coding sequence is TGCAGTGCTAGTGCCCGCCAACCGGGACTAGCGGGGCGCACAGATACGCAGTATTTT. It translates to CSASARQPGLAGRTDTQYF.